The 13 T cell receptor beta chains presented below share a single source sample, sequenced in a study of blood T cell repertoires in COVID-19. Only in-frame clones appear in the TCRdb table, and some are missing; sequencing was by immunoSEQ multiplex PCR. The repertoire holds 250,000 to 350,000 clones, with 88% as singletons. What was sequenced was peripheral blood. Receptors originate from a woman aged 25 to 39 with COVID-19, enrolled during active disease.

The rearrangement joins TRBV4-2 to TRBJ2-3; 10 nucleotides align to TRBD2. This CDR3 has 17 residues. The germline CDR1 and CDR2 sequences are LGHNA and YNFKEQ. The V segment lost 4 bases and the J segment 3 bases; nucleotides outside the gene matches: 10. This CDR3 is CASSPDALAGWTDTQYF. The CDR3 bases are TGTGCCAGCAGCCCCGATGCACTAGCGGGGTGGACAGATACGCAGTATTTT.

The chain links TRBV25-1 to TRBJ1-2; 9 bases map to TRBD1. The germline CDR1 and CDR2 sequences are MGHDK and SYGVNS. J lost 8 bases, V lost 4 bases, and 11 bases had no gene match. CDR3 length equals 15 residues. In DNA, the CDR3 is TGTGCCAGCAGTGGGACGGGACAGGGAAAGTGGGGCTACACCTTC. Translating gives CASSGTGQGKWGYTF.

As regards this clone: Other nucleotide sequences from this sample produce the same CDR3. This rearrangement joins TRBV12-3 or TRBV12-4 to TRBJ2-1, with a tentative D call TRBD2 (6 bases). The CDR3 runs 13 residues. V was trimmed by 6 bases and J by 3 bases, leaving 9 bases between them. CDR3 DNA sequence: TGTGCCAGCAGCTCGGGACTCTACAATGAGCAGTTCTTC. Amino acid sequence: CASSSGLYNEQFF.

This clone was seen only once. J is TRBJ2-2 and V is TRBV5-5, with D uncertain. The CDR3 loop spans 14 amino acids. V shed 1 base and J shed 4 bases, with 8 bases lying between them. Per the germline V gene, CDR1 is SGHKS and CDR2 is YYEKEE (reference sequence). CDR3 amino acids: CASSLSGSTGELFF. The CDR3 DNA is TGTGCCAGCAGCTTGTCGGGTTCCACCGGGGAGCTGTTTTTT.

J is TRBJ2-5 and V is TRBV30, with 11 bases identical to TRBD2. The CDR3 covers 15 residues. Germline V gives CDR1 GTSNPN, CDR2 SVGIG (reference sequence). V gave up 0 bases and J gave up 5 bases; unmatched junction bases: 5. CDR3 nucleotides: TGTGCCTGGAGTGTCCAGACTAGCGGGATGGAGACCCAGTACTTC. Translated, it gives CAWSVQTSGMETQYF.

For this clone: Additional DNA sequences in this sample encode the identical CDR3. The chain employs TRBV28 and TRBJ1-2, with 7 bases identical to TRBD1. The CDR3 length is 13 residues. In germline, CDR1 is MDHEN, CDR2 SYDVKM. V was clipped by 5 bases and J by 4 bases; unmatched bases: 4. DNA of the CDR3: TGTGCCAGCAGTCTGACAGGGATCTATGGCTACACCTTC. As protein: CASSLTGIYGYTF.

The chain joins TRBV7-8 to TRBJ1-2; the D is unclear. V lost 5 bases and J 4 bases, leaving 11 bases between the germline ends. CDR1 is SGHVS and CDR2 is FQNEAQ in the germline V gene. This CDR3 is 13 amino acids long. CDR3 bases: TGTGCCAGCAGCCCATCAACCAGCTATGGCTACACCTTC. Its translation: CASSPSTSYGYTF.

The rearrangement links TRBV30 to TRBJ1-1; TRBD1 is a possible D gene (6 bases). Between the trimmed V and J ends, which lost 7 bases and 10 bases, there was a span of 16 bases. CDR3 length: 11 amino acids. The germline CDR1 and CDR2 sequences are GTSNPN and SVGIG (reference sequence). The CDR3 reads CASNTGLGAFF. DNA of the CDR3: TGTGCCTCTAATACAGGGCTGGGAGCTTTCTTT.

This clone was found once. The CDR3 region has the DNA TGTGCCAGCAGCTTAGCGGGCTCTGGGGCCAACGTCCTGACTTTC. Protein sequence: CASSLAGSGANVLTF. The rearrangement uses TRBV7-3 and TRBJ2-6; D is perhaps TRBD2 (5 bases). Germline values: CDR1 SGHTA, CDR2 FQGTGA. Deletions cut 2 bases from V and 0 bases from J, with 5 bases between. This CDR3 has 15 amino acids.

The V gene is TRBV2, the J gene TRBJ1-5; 7 positions match TRBD1. The CDR3 totals 15 residues. Unmatched junction bases numbered 7, after V lost 5 bases and J lost 3 bases. Per germline, CDR1 SNHLY and CDR2 FYNNEI. CDR3 amino acids: CASSFDRAPNQPQHF. The CDR3 DNA follows: TGTGCCAGCAGTTTCGACAGGGCCCCCAATCAGCCCCAGCATTTT.

This clone was found a few times. The chain joins TRBV4-2 to TRBJ2-2; TRBD2 matches at 10 bases. CDR3 length: 16 amino acids. Germline V CDR1 and CDR2: LGHNA, YNFKEQ. V dropped 5 bases and J dropped 1; count of bases not matched to a gene: 4. DNA of the CDR3: TGTGCCAGCAGCGGGCGGACTAGCGGGAACACCGGGGAGCTGTTTTTT. Translation: CASSGRTSGNTGELFF.

V usage is TRBV30 and J usage is TRBJ1-6, with 7 bases lining up with TRBD1. The CDR3 contains 15 residues. Germline trimming cut 2 bases from V and 7 bases from J; bases unmatched to any gene: 8. Germline CDR1 is GTSNPN and CDR2 is SVGIG (reference sequence). The CDR3 region is CAWSFQGGNNSPLHF. The CDR3 DNA is TGTGCCTGGAGTTTCCAAGGGGGCAACAATTCACCCCTCCACTTT.

This rearrangement joins TRBV6-5 to TRBJ1-5; 7 positions agree with TRBD1. This CDR3 spans 14 amino acids. The J segment lost 2 bases and the V segment lost 6 bases, leaving 4 bases of the junction unmatched. CDR1 MNHEY and CDR2 SVGAGI come from the germline V gene. This chain's CDR3 is CASRATGGNQPQHF. For the CDR3, the DNA is TGTGCCAGCAGGGCTACAGGGGGCAATCAGCCCCAGCATTTT.